A single sample is the source of the 6 T cell receptor beta chains below, sequenced in a study of human T cells and chemical hapten exposure. As to time point: patch test 1, 2 weeks after DPC sensitization. This sample's treatment: therapeutic diphenylcyclopropenone sensitization with weekly scalp DPC. Someone pulled total RNA out of unfractionated whole blood. TCRdb passed the RACE reads through MiXCR, listing each CDR3 protein once. Of 42,000 or so distinct CDR3 sequences in the sample, around 3.8% were seen once. Sequences were derived from whole blood, sampled in connection with sensitization to the hapten diphenylcyclopropenone (DPC). The origin of the receptors is a man aged 45 to 65 with alopecia areata. Some clones in this sample may be carry-over from other donors' samples.

This clonotype was observed at least ten times. The rearrangement joins TRBV12-3 or TRBV12-4 to TRBJ1-3; 11 bases are a match to TRBD1. The CDR3 contains 15 residues. The V segment lost 5 bases and the J segment 2 bases; nucleotides outside the gene matches: 2. CDR3 bases: TGTGCCAGCAGTCAGGACAGGGGGCCTGGAAACACCATATATTTT. Amino acids: CASSQDRGPGNTIYF.

In this sample, this clonotype turned up many times. J is TRBJ2-7 and V is TRBV6-5, with TRBD2 as a possible D gene (7 bases). The V end lost 2 bases, the J end lost 3 bases, and 14 bases lay between the germline ends. This CDR3 comprises 15 residues. Germline V CDR1 and CDR2: MNHEY, SVGAGI. CDR3 in amino acids: CASSYGGGGGYEQYF. The CDR3 bases are TGTGCCAGCAGTTACGGAGGGGGGGGAGGCTACGAGCAGTACTTC.

This clonotype was observed at least ten times. The rearrangement joins TRBV20-1 to TRBJ1-4; D remains ambiguous. There are 12 residues in the CDR3. Germline V gene lookup returns CDR1 DFQATT and CDR2 SNEGSKA (reference sequence). The germline V and J ends were trimmed by 0 bases and 8 bases, with 7 bases remaining between them. The CDR3 DNA sequence: TGCAGTGCTAGAGATCACTGGGAAAAACTGTTTTTT. It codes for CSARDHWEKLFF.

Many counts were recorded for this clonotype. V is TRBV10-3 and J is TRBJ2-2; 7 nucleotides line up with TRBD2. Germline lookup yields CDR1 ENHRY and CDR2 SYGVKD. This CDR3 has 14 residues. V was pared by 7 bases and J by 4 bases, with 6 bases of the junction left unmatched. This CDR3 reads CAITTAGVTGELFF. Here the CDR3 DNA reads TGTGCCATCACCACCGCGGGAGTCACCGGGGAGCTGTTTTTT.

This clonotype was seen ten or more times. The V call is TRBV5-6, the J call TRBJ2-7; 10 bases agree with TRBD1. The ends lost 4 bases at V and 2 bases at J; junction bases unmatched: 6. Germline assignment: CDR1 SGHDT and CDR2 YYEEEE. This CDR3 is 15 amino acids long. The CDR3 region is CASSPGQGPAYEQYF. CDR3 DNA sequence: TGTGCCAGCAGCCCGGGACAGGGGCCGGCCTACGAGCAGTACTTC. The full variable domain, rest sourced from reference TRBV5-6 and TRBJ2-7, is DAGVTQSPTHLIKTRGQQVTLRCSPKSGHDTVSWYQQALGQGPQFIFQYYEEEERQRGNFPDRFSGHQFPNYSSELNVNALLLGDSALYLCASSPGQGPAYEQYFGPGTRLTVT.

The sample holds many counts of this clonotype. This chain links TRBV5-1 with TRBJ1-1, with 11 nucleotides matching TRBD1. Germline V gene lookup returns CDR1 SGHRS and CDR2 YFSETQ. J gave up 4 bases and V 4 bases, and 6 bases lay outside the gene matches. The CDR3 extends over 15 amino acids. In DNA form, the CDR3 reads TGCGCCAGCAGCATGGGACAGGGGGGGAGCACTGAAGCTTTCTTT. It encodes CASSMGQGGSTEAFF.